This entry describes one TCR beta chain. Its antigen is unknown. The source of the sample is a study of response to subunit inactivated influenza vaccine. Whole-study results and caveats: The authors suggested that few new T cells are recruited per seasonal influenza vaccination.

MiXCR was run by TCRdb on the RT-PCR reads, yielding one entry per CDR3 protein. Of about 570,000 distinct CDR3 sequences in the sample, about 10% were seen once. The CDR3 loop spans 14 amino acids. V gave up 6 bases and J gave up 0 bases, with 12 bases separating them. The receptor comes from a man in his forties or fifties who received an inactivated influenza vaccine. This rearrangement joins TRBV12-3 or TRBV12-4 to TRBJ2-7; D gene ambiguous. The source material was PBMCs from blood, sampled on the day of vaccination. The CDR3 DNA reads as TGTGCCAGCAGCCAGAGGTTGGCCTCCTACGAGCAGTACTTC. Protein: CASSQRLASYEQYF.